This T cell receptor (beta chain) is drawn from a study of neoadjuvant anti-PD-1 for oral cavity cancer. Study at large: Nivolumab at 3 mg/kg was mostly given biweekly, three to four doses, pre-surgery.

Profiling relied on immunoSEQ multiplex PCR, and the TCRdb table lists in-frame clones only, not all of them. The sample shows roughly 7,000 clones, more than 70% of them seen only once. In this sample, this clone turned up a few times. Here the sequenced sample was PBMCs, taken before nivolumab (anti-PD-1) treatment. The sequence was obtained from a person aged 35 to 85 with oral cavity squamous cell carcinoma.

The CDR3 sequence is CASSETQGEAFF. The CDR3 DNA follows: TGTGCCAGCAGCGAAACACAGGGTGAAGCTTTCTTT. The J gene is TRBJ1-1, the V gene TRBV2, with D tentatively TRBD1 (6 bases). Trimming took 6 bases from V and 7 from J, leaving 12 bases between them. The CDR3 spans 12 residues. Germline assignment: CDR1 SNHLY and CDR2 FYNNEI.